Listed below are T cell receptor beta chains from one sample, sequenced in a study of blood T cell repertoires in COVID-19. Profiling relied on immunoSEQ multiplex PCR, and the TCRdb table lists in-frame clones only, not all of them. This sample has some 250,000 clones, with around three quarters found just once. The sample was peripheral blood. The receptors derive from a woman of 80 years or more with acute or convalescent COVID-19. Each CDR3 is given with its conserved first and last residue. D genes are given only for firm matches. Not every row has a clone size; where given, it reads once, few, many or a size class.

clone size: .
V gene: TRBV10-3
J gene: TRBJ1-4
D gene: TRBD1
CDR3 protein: CAISETGGQEKLFF
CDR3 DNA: TGTGCCATCAGTGAGACAGGGGGCCAGGAAAAACTGTTTTTT

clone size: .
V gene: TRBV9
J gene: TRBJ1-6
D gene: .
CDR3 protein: CASSPSVGRNSPLHF
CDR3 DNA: TGTGCCAGCAGCCCCTCGGTGGGGAGAAATTCACCCCTCCACTTT

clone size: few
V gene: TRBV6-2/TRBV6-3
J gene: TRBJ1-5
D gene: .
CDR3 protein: CASSSAVRRPQHF
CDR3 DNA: TGTGCCAGCAGCTCCGCCGTCCGGAGGCCCCAGCATTTT

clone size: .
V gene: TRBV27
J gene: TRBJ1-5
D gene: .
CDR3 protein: CASRDTSGNQPQHF
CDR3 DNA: TGTGCCAGCCGGGATACGTCTGGCAATCAGCCCCAGCATTTT

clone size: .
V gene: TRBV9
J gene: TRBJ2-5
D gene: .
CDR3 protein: CASSVRLEETQYF
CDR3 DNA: TGTGCCAGCAGCGTGAGACTCGAGGAGACCCAGTACTTC

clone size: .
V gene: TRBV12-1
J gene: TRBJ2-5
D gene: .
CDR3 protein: CASSIFSGRGMQETQYF
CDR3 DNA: TGTGCCAGCAGCATCTTTAGCGGGAGGGGGATGCAAGAGACCCAGTACTTC

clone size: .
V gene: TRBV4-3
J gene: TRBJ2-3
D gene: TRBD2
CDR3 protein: CASSQTTSGGSTDTQYF
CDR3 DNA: TGCGCCAGCAGCCAAACGACTAGCGGGGGTAGCACAGATACGCAGTATTTT

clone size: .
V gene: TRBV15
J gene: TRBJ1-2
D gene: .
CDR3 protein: CATSRDNYYGYTF
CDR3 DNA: TGTGCCACCAGCAGAGATAACTACTATGGCTACACCTTC

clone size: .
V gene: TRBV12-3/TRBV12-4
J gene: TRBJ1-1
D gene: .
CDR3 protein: CASSPGVRAFF
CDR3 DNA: TGTGCCAGCAGCCCGGGGGTGAGAGCTTTCTTT

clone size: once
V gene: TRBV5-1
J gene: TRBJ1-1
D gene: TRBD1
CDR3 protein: CASSWAGQGGRGMNTEAFF
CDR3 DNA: TGCGCCAGCAGCTGGGCGGGACAGGGCGGTAGGGGTATGAACACTGAAGCTTTCTTT

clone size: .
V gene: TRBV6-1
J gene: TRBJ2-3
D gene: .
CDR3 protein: CASSVRIGAGTGNADTQYF
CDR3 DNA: TGTGCCAGCAGTGTCAGGATTGGGGCCGGGACTGGGAATGCAGATACGCAGTATTTT

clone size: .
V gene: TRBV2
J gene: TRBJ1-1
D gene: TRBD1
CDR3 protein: CASSTGQGVAEAFF
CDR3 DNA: TGTGCCAGCAGTACGGGACAGGGGGTGGCTGAAGCTTTCTTT

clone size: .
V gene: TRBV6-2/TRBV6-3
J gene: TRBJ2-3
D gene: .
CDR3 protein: CASSPRLGGKDTQYF
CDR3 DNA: TGTGCCAGCAGTCCCCGACTAGGGGGCAAGGATACGCAGTATTTT

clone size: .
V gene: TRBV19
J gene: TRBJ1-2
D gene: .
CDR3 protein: CASSMGEVNGYTF
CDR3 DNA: TGTGCCAGTAGTATGGGGGAGGTTAATGGCTACACCTTC

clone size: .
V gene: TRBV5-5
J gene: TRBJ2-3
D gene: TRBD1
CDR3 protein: CASSLEGRTGRDTQYF
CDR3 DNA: TGTGCCAGCAGCTTGGAGGGTAGGACAGGGAGAGATACGCAGTATTTT

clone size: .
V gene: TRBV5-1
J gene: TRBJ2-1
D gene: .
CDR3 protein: CASTPPPGSDNEQFF
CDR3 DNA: TGCGCCAGCACCCCCCCTCCGGGGTCGGACAATGAGCAGTTCTTC

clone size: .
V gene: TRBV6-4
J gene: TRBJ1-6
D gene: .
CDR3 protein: CATDDTPEVVDSPLHF
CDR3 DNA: TGTGCCACCGACGACACTCCGGAGGTTGTGGATTCACCCCTCCACTTT

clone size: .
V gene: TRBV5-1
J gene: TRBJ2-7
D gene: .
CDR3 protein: CASSPRGSSYEQYF
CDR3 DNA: TGCGCCAGCAGCCCGAGAGGGAGCTCCTACGAGCAGTACTTC

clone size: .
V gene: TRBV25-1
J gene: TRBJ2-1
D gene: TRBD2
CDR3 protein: CASSPSGGINEQFF
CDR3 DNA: TGTGCCAGCAGTCCTAGCGGGGGAATTAATGAGCAGTTCTTC

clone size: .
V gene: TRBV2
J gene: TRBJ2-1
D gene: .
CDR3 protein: CASKSGAPREQFF
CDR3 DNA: TGTGCCAGCAAATCGGGAGCGCCTCGGGAGCAGTTCTTC

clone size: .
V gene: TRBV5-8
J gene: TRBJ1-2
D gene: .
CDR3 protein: CASSPGGRPMYGYTF
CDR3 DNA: TGTGCCAGCAGCCCGGGAGGGCGCCCTATGTATGGCTACACCTTC

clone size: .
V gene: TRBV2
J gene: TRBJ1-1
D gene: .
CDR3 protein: CASSGPPGTLNAEAFF
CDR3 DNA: TGTGCCAGCAGTGGGCCCCCGGGGACATTGAACGCTGAAGCTTTCTTT

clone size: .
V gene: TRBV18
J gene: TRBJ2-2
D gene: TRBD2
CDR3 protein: CASSLHRRENSGELFF
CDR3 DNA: TGTGCCAGCTCACTCCATCGGCGGGAGAATTCCGGGGAGCTGTTTTTT

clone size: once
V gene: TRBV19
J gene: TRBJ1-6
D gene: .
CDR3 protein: CASSIRDISSPLHF
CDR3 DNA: TGTGCCAGTAGTATAAGGGACATTTCTTCACCCCTCCACTTT

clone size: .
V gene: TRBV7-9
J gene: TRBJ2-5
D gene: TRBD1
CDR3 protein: CASSARDRGRETQYF
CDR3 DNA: TGTGCCAGCAGCGCAAGGGACAGGGGGCGAGAGACCCAGTACTTC

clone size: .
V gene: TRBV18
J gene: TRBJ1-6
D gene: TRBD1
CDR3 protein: CASSPTGTGDSPLHF
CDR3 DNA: TGTGCCAGCTCACCTACCGGGACAGGGGATTCACCCCTCCACTTT

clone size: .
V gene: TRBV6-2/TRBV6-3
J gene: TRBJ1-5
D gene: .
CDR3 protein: CASSSTNRSFRPQHF
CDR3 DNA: TGTGCCAGCAGTTCCACCAACAGATCTTTTCGACCCCAGCATTTT

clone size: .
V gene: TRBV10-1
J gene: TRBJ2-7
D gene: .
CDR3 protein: CASNEEQATYEQYF
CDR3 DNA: TGCGCCAGCAATGAGGAACAGGCTACCTACGAGCAGTACTTC

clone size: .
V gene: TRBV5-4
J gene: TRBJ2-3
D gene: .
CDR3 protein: CASSLAGTDTQYF
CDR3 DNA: TGTGCCAGCAGCTTGGCCGGGACAGATACGCAGTATTTT

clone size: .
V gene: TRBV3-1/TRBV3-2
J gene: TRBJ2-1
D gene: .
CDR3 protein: CASSRGDSIINEQFF
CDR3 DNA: TGTGCCAGCAGCCGGGGGGACTCGATCATTAATGAGCAGTTCTTC

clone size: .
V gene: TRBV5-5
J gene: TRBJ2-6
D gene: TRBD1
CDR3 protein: CASSAGTASGANVLTF
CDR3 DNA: TGTGCCAGCAGCGCAGGGACAGCCTCTGGGGCCAACGTCCTGACTTTC

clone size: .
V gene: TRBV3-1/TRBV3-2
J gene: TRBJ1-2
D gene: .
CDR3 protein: CASMGAYGYTF
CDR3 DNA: TGTGCCAGCATGGGGGCCTATGGCTACACCTTC

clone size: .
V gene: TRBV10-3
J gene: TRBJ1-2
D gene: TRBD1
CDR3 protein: CAAQGTANYGYTF
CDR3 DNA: TGTGCCGCCCAGGGGACAGCCAACTATGGCTACACCTTC

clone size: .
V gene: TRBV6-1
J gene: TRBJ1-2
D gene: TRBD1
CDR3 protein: CASSEGQGVGYTF
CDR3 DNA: TGTGCCAGCAGTGAAGGACAGGGGGTTGGCTACACCTTC

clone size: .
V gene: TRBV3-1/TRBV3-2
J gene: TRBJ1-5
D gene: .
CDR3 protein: CASSRQGGNQPQHF
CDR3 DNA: TGTGCCAGCAGCAGGCAGGGTGGTAATCAGCCCCAGCATTTT

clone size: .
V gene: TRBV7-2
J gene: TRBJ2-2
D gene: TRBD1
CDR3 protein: CASSLATGGAKTGELFF
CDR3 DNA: TGTGCCAGCAGCTTAGCGACAGGGGGCGCAAAAACCGGGGAGCTGTTTTTT

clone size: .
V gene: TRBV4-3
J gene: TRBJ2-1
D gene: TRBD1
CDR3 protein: CASSQGYRGSYNEQFF
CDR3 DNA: TGCGCCAGCAGCCAGGGTTACAGGGGATCCTACAATGAGCAGTTCTTC

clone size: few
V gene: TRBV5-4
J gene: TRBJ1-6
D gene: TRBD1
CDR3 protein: CASSSTGQGTAMSPLHF
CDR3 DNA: TGTGCCAGCAGCTCCACGGGACAGGGCACCGCTATGTCACCCCTCCACTTT

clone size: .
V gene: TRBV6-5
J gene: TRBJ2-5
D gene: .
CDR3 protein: CASRVPGSDRSQYF
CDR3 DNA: TGTGCCAGCAGAGTTCCCGGGTCTGACAGATCCCAGTACTTC

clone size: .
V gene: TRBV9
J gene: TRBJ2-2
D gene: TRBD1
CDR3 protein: CASSGRDRGFMELFF
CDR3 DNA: TGTGCCAGCAGCGGAAGGGACAGGGGGTTTATGGAGCTGTTTTTT

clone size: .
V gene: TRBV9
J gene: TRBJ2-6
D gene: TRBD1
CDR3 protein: CASSSRDRGGSGANVLTF
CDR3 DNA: TGTGCCAGCAGCTCCCGGGACAGGGGAGGCTCTGGGGCCAACGTCCTGACTTTC

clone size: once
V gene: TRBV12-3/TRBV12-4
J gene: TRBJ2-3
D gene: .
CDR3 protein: CASSLSDTQYF
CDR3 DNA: TGTGCCAGCAGTTTATCTGATACGCAGTATTTT

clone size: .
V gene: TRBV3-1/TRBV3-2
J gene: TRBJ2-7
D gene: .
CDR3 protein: CASSQGGVPEQYF
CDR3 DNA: TGTGCCAGCAGCCAAGGGGGAGTCCCCGAGCAGTACTTC